Shown below are 7 T cell receptor beta chains from a single sample sequenced in a study of shared clonotypes between healthy human individuals. The table came from immunoSEQ multiplex PCR; TCRdb's copy has only in-frame clones and leaves some out. The sample carries around 2,100,000 clones, about 95% recorded once. It was CD45RO-negative cells, positively selected for CCR7, that made up naive CD8 cells, with terminally differentiated effector memory CD45RA+ cells excluded. The sample comprised naive CD8+ T cells sorted from blood. The receptors were sampled from a man aged 18 to 30 in good health.

The rearrangement uses TRBV29-1 and TRBJ1-3, with 8 bases lining up with TRBD1. The CDR3 runs to 14 residues. Per germline, CDR1 SQVTM and CDR2 ANQGSEA. J was trimmed by 4 bases and V by 3 bases; bases with no gene match: 5. CDR3 residues: CSVEGQVDGNTIYF. The CDR3 region has the DNA TGCAGCGTTGAGGGACAGGTCGACGGAAACACCATATATTTT.

The CDR3 protein is CASTLGDQREDLETQYF. DNA for the CDR3: TGTGCCAGCACCCTGGGGGATCAGCGGGAGGATCTAGAGACCCAGTACTTC. This chain joins TRBV7-9 and TRBJ2-5, with 9 bases fitting TRBD2. Germline V lookup: CDR1 SEHNR, CDR2 FQNEAQ (reference sequence). The ends lost 7 bases at V and 4 bases at J; junction bases unmatched: 16. CDR3 size: 17 residues.

CDR3 loop: CASSLHDPYEQYF. Here the CDR3 DNA reads TGCGCCAGCAGCTTACATGACCCCTACGAGCAGTACTTC. The chain recombines TRBV5-1 with TRBJ2-7; D call uncertain. With 2 bases removed from V and 2 bases from J, the gap between germline ends came to 8 bases. In germline, CDR1 is SGHRS, CDR2 YFSETQ. The CDR3 runs to 13 residues.

V is TRBV29-1 and J is TRBJ1-1; 10 bases line up with TRBD1. Germline CDR1 and CDR2: SQVTM and ANQGSEA. The trim removed 6 bases at V and 5 bases at J, leaving 9 bases unmatched. This CDR3 region has 14 residues. The CDR3 region has the DNA TGCAGCGTACCGGGACAGGGGCTGGGGACTGAAGCTTTCTTT. Its translation is CSVPGQGLGTEAFF.

J is TRBJ2-1 and V is TRBV30; a possible D gene is TRBD2 (5 bases). With 1 base removed from V and 10 bases from J, the gap between germline ends came to 17 bases. This CDR3 is 14 amino acids long. Germline assignment: CDR1 GTSNPN and CDR2 SVGIG (reference sequence). The chain's CDR3 is CAWSEGGSGLEQFF. The CDR3 nucleotides read TGTGCCTGGAGTGAAGGCGGGTCCGGACTCGAGCAGTTCTTC.

The chain carries TRBV4-1 and TRBJ1-1; unclear D gene. The V gene's germline CDR1 is MGHRA and CDR2 YSYEKL. The germline V and J ends were trimmed by 0 bases and 2 bases, with 7 bases remaining between them. This CDR3 contains 14 residues. Here the CDR3 reads CASSQDMGNTEAFF. DNA of the CDR3: TGCGCCAGCAGCCAAGATATGGGTAACACTGAAGCTTTCTTT.

The V and J genes are TRBV13 and TRBJ1-1; 8 bases are shared with TRBD1. CDR1 and CDR2 from the germline V gene are PRHDT and FYEKMQ (reference sequence). Trimming at V came to 3 bases and at J to 8 bases, leaving 2 bases not matched to a gene. The CDR3 covers 12 residues. The CDR3 region has the DNA TGTGCCAGCAGCTTCCGGGACAGGGAAGCTTTCTTT. Its translation: CASSFRDREAFF.